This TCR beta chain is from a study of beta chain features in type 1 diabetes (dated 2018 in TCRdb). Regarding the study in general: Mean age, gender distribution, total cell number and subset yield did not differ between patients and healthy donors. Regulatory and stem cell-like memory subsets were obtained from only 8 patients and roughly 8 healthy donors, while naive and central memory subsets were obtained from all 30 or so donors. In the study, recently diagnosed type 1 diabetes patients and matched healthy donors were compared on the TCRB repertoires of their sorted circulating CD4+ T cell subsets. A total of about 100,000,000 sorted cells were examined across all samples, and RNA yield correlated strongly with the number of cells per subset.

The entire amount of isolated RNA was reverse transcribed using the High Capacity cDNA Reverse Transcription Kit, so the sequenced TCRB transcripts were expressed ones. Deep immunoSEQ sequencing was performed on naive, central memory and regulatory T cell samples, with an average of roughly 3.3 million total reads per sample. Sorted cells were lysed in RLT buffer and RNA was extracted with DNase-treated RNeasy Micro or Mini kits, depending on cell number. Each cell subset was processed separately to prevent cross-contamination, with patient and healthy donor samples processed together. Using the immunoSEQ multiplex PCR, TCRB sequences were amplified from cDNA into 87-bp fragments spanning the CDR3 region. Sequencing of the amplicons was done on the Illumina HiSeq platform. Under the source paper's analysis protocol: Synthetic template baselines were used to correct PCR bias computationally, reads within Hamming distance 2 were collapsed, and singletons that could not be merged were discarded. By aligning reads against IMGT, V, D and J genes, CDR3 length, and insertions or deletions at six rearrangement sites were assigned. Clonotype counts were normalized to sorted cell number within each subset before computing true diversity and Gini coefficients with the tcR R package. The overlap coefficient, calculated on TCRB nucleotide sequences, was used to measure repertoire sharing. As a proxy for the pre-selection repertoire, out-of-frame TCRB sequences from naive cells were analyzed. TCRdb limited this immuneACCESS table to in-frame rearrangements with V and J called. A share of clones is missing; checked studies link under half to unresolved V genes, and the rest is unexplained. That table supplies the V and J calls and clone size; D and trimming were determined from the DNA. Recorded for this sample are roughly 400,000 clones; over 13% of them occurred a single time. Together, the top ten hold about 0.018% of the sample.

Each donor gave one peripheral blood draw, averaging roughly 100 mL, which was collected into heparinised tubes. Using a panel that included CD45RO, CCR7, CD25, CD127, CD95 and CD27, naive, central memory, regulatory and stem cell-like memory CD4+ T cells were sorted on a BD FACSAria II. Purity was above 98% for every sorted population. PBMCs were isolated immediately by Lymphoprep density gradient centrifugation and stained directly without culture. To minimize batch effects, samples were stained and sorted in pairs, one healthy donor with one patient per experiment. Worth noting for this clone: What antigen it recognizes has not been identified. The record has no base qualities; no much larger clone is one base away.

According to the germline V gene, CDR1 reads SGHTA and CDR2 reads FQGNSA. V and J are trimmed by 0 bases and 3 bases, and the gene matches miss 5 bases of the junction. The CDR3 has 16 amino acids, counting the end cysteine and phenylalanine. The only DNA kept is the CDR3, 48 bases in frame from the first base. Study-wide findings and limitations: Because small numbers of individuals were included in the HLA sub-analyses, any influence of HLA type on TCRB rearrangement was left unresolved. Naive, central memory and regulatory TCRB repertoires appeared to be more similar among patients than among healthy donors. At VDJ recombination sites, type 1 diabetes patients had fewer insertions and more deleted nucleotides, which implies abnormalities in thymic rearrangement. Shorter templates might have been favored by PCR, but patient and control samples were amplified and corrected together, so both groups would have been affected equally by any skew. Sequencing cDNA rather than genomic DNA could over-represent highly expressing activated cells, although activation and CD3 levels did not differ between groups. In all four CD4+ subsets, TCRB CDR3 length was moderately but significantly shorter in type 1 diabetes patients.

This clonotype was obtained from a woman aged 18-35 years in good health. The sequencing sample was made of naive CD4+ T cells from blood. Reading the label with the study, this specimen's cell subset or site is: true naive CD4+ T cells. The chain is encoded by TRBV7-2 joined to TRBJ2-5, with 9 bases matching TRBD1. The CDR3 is CASSLAPTGGKETQYF. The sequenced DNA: TGTGCCAGCAGCTTAGCTCCTACAGGGGGCAAAGAGACCCAGTACTTC.